Listed below are T cell receptor beta chains from one sample, sequenced in a study of cytotoxic CD8 clonotypes in ibrutinib-treated CLL. The data were produced by immunoSEQ multiplex PCR, yet TCRdb's version contains in-frame clones alone and is incomplete. The data hold tens of thousands of clones, with around 72% observed a single time. The source was PBMCs, collected before ibrutinib treatment. These receptor sequences come from a human donor with chronic lymphocytic leukemia. Each CDR3 is given with its conserved first and last residue. Each record gives: CDR3 length, clone size, V gene, J gene, D gene, CDR3 DNA, CDR3 protein. The D gene is left open where the match is weak. Part of the rows lack a size; the others show once, few, many or a class for expanded clones.

len: 17; abundance: NA; v_gene: TRBV18; j_gene: TRBJ1-4; d_gene: TRBD1; CDR3nt: TGTGCCAGCTCATTCCGACAGGGAACCGTCTATGCTGAAAAACTGTTTTTT; CDR3aa: CASSFRQGTVYAEKLFF
len: 18; abundance: NA; v_gene: TRBV7-3; j_gene: TRBJ2-1; d_gene: TRBD2; CDR3nt: TGTGCCAGCAGCTTAGGCAAACTAGCGGGAGTGTCCTACAATGAGCAGTTCTTC; CDR3aa: CASSLGKLAGVSYNEQFF
len: 14; abundance: once; v_gene: TRBV5-1; j_gene: TRBJ2-3; d_gene: NA; CDR3nt: TGCGCCAGCAGCCCGACTTCTGCAGCTGATACGCAGTATTTT; CDR3aa: CASSPTSAADTQYF
len: 14; abundance: NA; v_gene: TRBV5-6; j_gene: TRBJ2-3; d_gene: NA; CDR3nt: TGTGCCAGCAGCTTGCCAGTAGTAGGAGATACGCAGTATTTT; CDR3aa: CASSLPVVGDTQYF
len: 15; abundance: NA; v_gene: TRBV9; j_gene: TRBJ2-7; d_gene: TRBD2; CDR3nt: TGTGCCAGCAGCGCGCGCACCGGGACTAGCGGGAGGAAATACTTC; CDR3aa: CASSARTGTSGRKYF
len: 15; abundance: few; v_gene: TRBV28; j_gene: TRBJ1-4; d_gene: NA; CDR3nt: TGTGCCAGCAGTACCGGGGGACAAAGGGATGAAAAACTGTTTTTT; CDR3aa: CASSTGGQRDEKLFF
len: 15; abundance: NA; v_gene: TRBV7-2; j_gene: TRBJ1-3; d_gene: NA; CDR3nt: TGTGCCAGCAGCTTCACACAGGGATCTGGAAACACCATATATTTT; CDR3aa: CASSFTQGSGNTIYF
len: 17; abundance: NA; v_gene: TRBV28; j_gene: TRBJ2-3; d_gene: TRBD2; CDR3nt: TGTGCCAGCAGTTTAACAGGACTAGCGGGGTACACAGATACGCAGTATTTT; CDR3aa: CASSLTGLAGYTDTQYF
len: 14; abundance: once; v_gene: TRBV18; j_gene: TRBJ1-1; d_gene: TRBD1; CDR3nt: TGTGCCAGCTCCCCAGGGGGAACGGGCACTGAAGCTTTCTTT; CDR3aa: CASSPGGTGTEAFF
len: 14; abundance: NA; v_gene: TRBV18; j_gene: TRBJ2-7; d_gene: NA; CDR3nt: TGTGCCAGCTCACCACAAGAGGGTTGGTACGAGCAGTACTTC; CDR3aa: CASSPQEGWYEQYF
len: 14; abundance: NA; v_gene: TRBV28; j_gene: TRBJ2-1; d_gene: NA; CDR3nt: TGTGCCAGCAGTTTCCAGCTCTCCTACAATGAGCAGTTCTTC; CDR3aa: CASSFQLSYNEQFF
len: 15; abundance: NA; v_gene: TRBV19; j_gene: TRBJ1-6; d_gene: TRBD1; CDR3nt: TGTGCCAGTTCTATATATCCAGGGGGGTATTCACCCCTCCACTTT; CDR3aa: CASSIYPGGYSPLHF
len: 14; abundance: NA; v_gene: TRBV5-1; j_gene: TRBJ1-6; d_gene: TRBD1; CDR3nt: TGCGCCAGCAGCAGGGGACAGCTTGATTCACCCCTCCACTTT; CDR3aa: CASSRGQLDSPLHF
len: 15; abundance: NA; v_gene: TRBV5-1; j_gene: TRBJ1-2; d_gene: NA; CDR3nt: TGCGCCAGCAGCTTGTCACGGTTTCCGTCGTGGGGCTACACCTTC; CDR3aa: CASSLSRFPSWGYTF
len: 15; abundance: NA; v_gene: TRBV5-1; j_gene: TRBJ2-7; d_gene: NA; CDR3nt: TGCGCCAGCAGCCGGGTCCCAACAGGGGAGGGCGAGCAGTACTTC; CDR3aa: CASSRVPTGEGEQYF
len: 16; abundance: NA; v_gene: TRBV5-1; j_gene: TRBJ2-1; d_gene: NA; CDR3nt: TGCGCCAGCAGCGCCGCCGGGACTTTGGGGCCCAATGAGCAGTTCTTC; CDR3aa: CASSAAGTLGPNEQFF
len: 12; abundance: once; v_gene: TRBV28; j_gene: TRBJ2-7; d_gene: TRBD2; CDR3nt: TGTGCCAGCACGGGGAGGGACTACGAGCAGTACTTC; CDR3aa: CASTGRDYEQYF
len: 13; abundance: NA; v_gene: TRBV7-2; j_gene: TRBJ2-7; d_gene: NA; CDR3nt: TGTGCCAGCAGCTTAAGTCTGTCCTACGAGCAGTACTTC; CDR3aa: CASSLSLSYEQYF
len: 13; abundance: once; v_gene: TRBV18; j_gene: TRBJ2-7; d_gene: TRBD1; CDR3nt: TGTGCCAGCTCACCATCCGGACAGGGGTTCCAGTACTTC; CDR3aa: CASSPSGQGFQYF
len: 12; abundance: NA; v_gene: TRBV7-2; j_gene: TRBJ1-2; d_gene: NA; CDR3nt: TGTGCCAGCAGTTTGACGGGCTATGGCTACACCTTC; CDR3aa: CASSLTGYGYTF
len: 13; abundance: once; v_gene: TRBV4-2; j_gene: TRBJ1-2; d_gene: NA; CDR3nt: TGTGCCAGCAGCTCGCCGGGAAGGGACGGCTACACCTTC; CDR3aa: CASSSPGRDGYTF
len: 13; abundance: NA; v_gene: TRBV7-2; j_gene: TRBJ1-2; d_gene: NA; CDR3nt: TGTGCCAGCAGCCGAGACAGAAACTATGGCTACACCTTC; CDR3aa: CASSRDRNYGYTF
len: 14; abundance: once; v_gene: TRBV7-9; j_gene: TRBJ2-3; d_gene: NA; CDR3nt: TGTGCCAGCAGTCTCGCCGGGGGGCGGGATACGCAGTATTTT; CDR3aa: CASSLAGGRDTQYF
len: 13; abundance: NA; v_gene: TRBV6-6; j_gene: TRBJ1-2; d_gene: NA; CDR3nt: TGTGCCAGCAGTCCAGACCTAAACTATGGCTACACCTTC; CDR3aa: CASSPDLNYGYTF
len: 16; abundance: NA; v_gene: TRBV7-3; j_gene: TRBJ2-1; d_gene: TRBD2; CDR3nt: TGTGCCAGCAGTCCGGGACTAGCGGGGTCGTACAATGAGCAGTTCTTC; CDR3aa: CASSPGLAGSYNEQFF
len: 15; abundance: NA; v_gene: TRBV7-3; j_gene: TRBJ1-1; d_gene: NA; CDR3nt: TGTGCCAGCAGCTTGGATCTGGCATCGAACACTGAAGCTTTCTTT; CDR3aa: CASSLDLASNTEAFF
len: 17; abundance: NA; v_gene: TRBV27; j_gene: TRBJ2-3; d_gene: TRBD2; CDR3nt: TGTGCCAGCAGGTGGGCTAGCGGGGGGCCTAGCACAGATACGCAGTATTTT; CDR3aa: CASRWASGGPSTDTQYF
len: 16; abundance: NA; v_gene: TRBV15; j_gene: TRBJ1-1; d_gene: NA; CDR3nt: TGTGCCACCAGCAGAGGTCGAGTCGGATTGAACACTGAAGCTTTCTTT; CDR3aa: CATSRGRVGLNTEAFF
len: 13; abundance: NA; v_gene: TRBV6-1; j_gene: TRBJ1-2; d_gene: NA; CDR3nt: TGTGCCCTGCTAGGCACGTATCCTTATGGCTACACCTTC; CDR3aa: CALLGTYPYGYTF
len: 11; abundance: NA; v_gene: TRBV30; j_gene: TRBJ2-7; d_gene: TRBD1; CDR3nt: TGTGCCTGGAGTGTACAGGGGAACCAGTACTTC; CDR3aa: CAWSVQGNQYF
len: 16; abundance: NA; v_gene: TRBV18; j_gene: TRBJ1-1; d_gene: NA; CDR3nt: TGTGCCAGCTCAGTCGATGTTGGGATAACGAACACTGAAGCTTTCTTT; CDR3aa: CASSVDVGITNTEAFF
len: 14; abundance: NA; v_gene: TRBV11-1; j_gene: TRBJ2-1; d_gene: TRBD1; CDR3nt: TGTGCCAGCATGAAGGGGGCTCCCTACAATGAGCAGTTCTTC; CDR3aa: CASMKGAPYNEQFF
len: 12; abundance: NA; v_gene: TRBV6-6; j_gene: TRBJ2-1; d_gene: TRBD2; CDR3nt: TGTGCCAGCAGGAGCGGGAAAAATGAGCAGTTCTTC; CDR3aa: CASRSGKNEQFF
len: 14; abundance: NA; v_gene: TRBV7-3; j_gene: TRBJ2-7; d_gene: NA; CDR3nt: TGTGCCAGCAGCTTAATACGGGATTCAGACGAGCAGTACTTC; CDR3aa: CASSLIRDSDEQYF
len: 15; abundance: few; v_gene: TRBV27; j_gene: TRBJ1-1; d_gene: NA; CDR3nt: TGTGCCAGCAGTCCCCCCAGAACGTGGAACACTGAAGCTTTCTTT; CDR3aa: CASSPPRTWNTEAFF
len: 15; abundance: few; v_gene: TRBV5-1; j_gene: TRBJ1-5; d_gene: NA; CDR3nt: TGCGCCAGCAGCTTGGGTACAGGTGTTGGCCAGCCCCAGCATTTT; CDR3aa: CASSLGTGVGQPQHF
len: 16; abundance: NA; v_gene: TRBV4-1; j_gene: TRBJ2-3; d_gene: NA; CDR3nt: TGCGCCAGCAGCCAAGAGGGCGGAACCAGCACAGATACGCAGTATTTT; CDR3aa: CASSQEGGTSTDTQYF
len: 19; abundance: few; v_gene: TRBV4-2; j_gene: TRBJ2-7; d_gene: TRBD2; CDR3nt: TGTGCCAGCAGCCAAGATTACCCTCGGGCTAGCGGGATGGGGAACGAGCAGTACTTC; CDR3aa: CASSQDYPRASGMGNEQYF
len: 15; abundance: NA; v_gene: TRBV6-1; j_gene: TRBJ1-2; d_gene: TRBD1; CDR3nt: TGTGCCAGCAGAATACAGGACAGGGCCCACTATGGCTACACCTTC; CDR3aa: CASRIQDRAHYGYTF
len: 15; abundance: NA; v_gene: TRBV6-4; j_gene: TRBJ2-1; d_gene: NA; CDR3nt: TGTGCCAGCAGTGACTCGAGGTTTCAACCACGGGAGCAGTTCTTC; CDR3aa: CASSDSRFQPREQFF
len: 14; abundance: NA; v_gene: TRBV30; j_gene: TRBJ2-3; d_gene: NA; CDR3nt: TGTGCCTGGAGACTCCTTCTTTCCACAGATACGCAGTATTTT; CDR3aa: CAWRLLLSTDTQYF
len: 14; abundance: few; v_gene: TRBV7-2; j_gene: TRBJ1-2; d_gene: NA; CDR3nt: TGTGCCAGCAGCCCCCAAAGTCTAGGGTCTGGCTACACCTTC; CDR3aa: CASSPQSLGSGYTF
len: 15; abundance: NA; v_gene: TRBV5-1; j_gene: TRBJ2-1; d_gene: NA; CDR3nt: TGCGCCAGCAGCTTTAGGACGGTTAAAACCAATGAGCAGTTCTTC; CDR3aa: CASSFRTVKTNEQFF
len: 15; abundance: NA; v_gene: TRBV4-3; j_gene: TRBJ2-7; d_gene: NA; CDR3nt: TGCGCCAGCAGCCAATCCCACGTCGCCGGCTACGAGCAGTACTTC; CDR3aa: CASSQSHVAGYEQYF
len: 12; abundance: NA; v_gene: TRBV2; j_gene: TRBJ2-7; d_gene: NA; CDR3nt: TGTGCCAGCAGTGAAGCGCTTTTCCCGCAGTACTTC; CDR3aa: CASSEALFPQYF
len: 14; abundance: NA; v_gene: TRBV7-2; j_gene: TRBJ2-1; d_gene: NA; CDR3nt: TGTGCCAGCGCACTGGGAGTATCCTACAATGAGCAGTTCTTC; CDR3aa: CASALGVSYNEQFF
len: 14; abundance: NA; v_gene: TRBV5-6; j_gene: TRBJ2-4; d_gene: NA; CDR3nt: TGTGCCAGCAGCTTCTACAGGGAGGGGAACATTCAGTACTTC; CDR3aa: CASSFYREGNIQYF
len: 12; abundance: few; v_gene: TRBV9; j_gene: TRBJ1-2; d_gene: NA; CDR3nt: TGTGCCAGCAGCGTAGATAACTATGGCTACACCTTC; CDR3aa: CASSVDNYGYTF
len: 13; abundance: NA; v_gene: TRBV2; j_gene: TRBJ1-4; d_gene: NA; CDR3nt: TGTGCCAGCACTACAGAAATCGGAGAAAAACTGTTTTTT; CDR3aa: CASTTEIGEKLFF
len: 14; abundance: NA; v_gene: TRBV13; j_gene: TRBJ2-1; d_gene: TRBD2; CDR3nt: TGTGCCAGCAGCTCCAGGACTAGCTACAATGAGCAGTTCTTC; CDR3aa: CASSSRTSYNEQFF